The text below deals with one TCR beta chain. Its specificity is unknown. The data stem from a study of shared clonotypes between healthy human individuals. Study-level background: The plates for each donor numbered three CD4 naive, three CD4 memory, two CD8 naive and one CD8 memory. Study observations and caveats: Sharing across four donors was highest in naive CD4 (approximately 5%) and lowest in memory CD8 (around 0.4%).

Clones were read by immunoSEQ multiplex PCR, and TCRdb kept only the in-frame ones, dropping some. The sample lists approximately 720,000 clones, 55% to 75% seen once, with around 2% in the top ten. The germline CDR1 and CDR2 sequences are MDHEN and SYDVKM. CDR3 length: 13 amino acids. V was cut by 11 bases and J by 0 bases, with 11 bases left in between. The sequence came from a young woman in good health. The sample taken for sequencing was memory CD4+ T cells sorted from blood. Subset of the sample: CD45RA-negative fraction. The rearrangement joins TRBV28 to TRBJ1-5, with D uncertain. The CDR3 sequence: CASFSGSNQPQHF. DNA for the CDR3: TGTGCCTCCTTTTCGGGTAGCAATCAGCCCCAGCATTTT.